Presented here are 8 T cell receptor beta chains from one specimen sequenced in a study of blood T cell repertoires in COVID-19. TCRdb keeps only in-frame clones here, not all; method: immunoSEQ multiplex PCR. The profile covers fewer than 130,000 clones, with 80% to 90% appearing a single time and approximately 15% taken by the ten largest. Material for sequencing was peripheral blood. These receptors all stem from a woman aged 55-69 years with acute or convalescent COVID-19.

The genes are TRBV19 and TRBJ2-2; D may be TRBD2 (5 bases). Germline V gives CDR1 LNHDA, CDR2 SQIVND (reference sequence). Trimming cost V 7 bases and J 3 bases, with 15 bases left between them. The CDR3 runs to 15 residues. The CDR3 reads CASTERVGDTGELFF. As DNA, the CDR3 is TGTGCCAGTACGGAAAGGGTCGGGGACACCGGGGAGCTGTTTTTT. The full variable domain, rest sourced from reference TRBV19 and TRBJ2-2, is DGGITQSPKYLFRKEGQNVTLSCEQNLNHDAMYWYRQDPGQGLRLIYYSQIVNDFQKGDIAEGYSVSREKKESFPLTVTSAQKNPTAFYLCASTERVGDTGELFFGEGSRLTVL.

The V gene is TRBV5-4, the J gene TRBJ2-2; 8 bases map to TRBD1. Germline loops: CDR1 SGHNT, CDR2 YYREEE (reference sequence). Losses at the gene ends were 5 bases for V and 2 bases for J; bases not matched to a gene: 5. CDR3 length equals 15 residues. The CDR3 DNA reads TGTGCCAGCAGAGGGACAGGAAAAAACACCGGGGAGCTGTTTTTT. As protein: CASRGTGKNTGELFF.

V usage is TRBV7-9 and J usage is TRBJ2-3; D might be TRBD2 (7 bases). The CDR3 totals 16 residues. Germline lookup yields CDR1 SEHNR and CDR2 FQNEAQ (reference sequence). Trimming removed 0 bases at V and 2 bases at J, with 12 bases between. CDR3 in amino acids: CASSLAGGRFTDTQYF. The CDR3 DNA is TGTGCCAGCAGCTTAGCGGGGGGGCGCTTCACAGATACGCAGTATTTT.

V usage is TRBV5-1 and J usage is TRBJ1-2; 9 positions match TRBD1. From germline, CDR1 is SGHRS and CDR2 YFSETQ. The J segment lost 1 base and the V segment lost 7 bases, leaving 2 bases of the junction unmatched. This CDR3 spans 13 amino acids. This CDR3 reads CASRDRDNYGYTF. The CDR3 DNA reads as TGCGCCAGCCGGGACAGGGATAACTATGGCTACACCTTC. The full variable domain, its missing parts supplied by reference TRBV5-1 and TRBJ1-2, is KAGVTQTPRYLIKTRGQQVTLSCSPISGHRSVSWYQQTPGQGLQFLFEYFSETQRNKGNFPGRFSGRQFSNSRSEMNVSTLELGDSALYLCASRDRDNYGYTFGSGTRLTVV.

V and J are TRBV2 and TRBJ2-3, with TRBD2 matching over 8 bases. This CDR3 comprises 14 residues. J gave up 7 bases and V 11 bases, and 14 bases lay outside the gene matches. Germline V CDR1 and CDR2: SNHLY, FYNNEI. The CDR3 protein is CAGARGGRGNTQYF. As DNA, the CDR3 is TGTGCCGGCGCACGGGGGGGACGGGGAAATACGCAGTATTTT.

The chain combines TRBV5-1 with TRBJ2-3, with 10 bases matching TRBD2. V was pared by 5 bases and J by 8 bases, with 11 bases of the junction left unmatched. Germline CDR1 reads SGHRS; CDR2 reads YFSETQ. This CDR3 contains 15 residues. The CDR3 DNA is TGCGCCAGCAGTCTTAGCGGGGGGCCCTTCGGTACGCAGTATTTT. Translation gives CASSLSGGPFGTQYF.

The chain has TRBV6-5 and TRBJ2-1; the match to TRBD2 covers 7 bases. With 6 bases clipped from V and 4 bases from J, the junction kept 9 bases outside the gene matches. The CDR3 contains 15 residues. The V gene's germline CDR1 is MNHEY and CDR2 SVGAGI. CDR3 region: CASSPLGGGYNEQFF. The CDR3 DNA is TGTGCCAGCAGCCCACTGGGCGGGGGTTACAATGAGCAGTTCTTC.

The rearrangement joins TRBV7-6 to TRBJ2-5; D unclear. CDR1 and CDR2 from the germline V gene are SGHVS and FNYEAQ. Trimming pared 1 base from V and 4 bases from J, leaving 13 bases between. The CDR3 extends over 15 amino acids. The CDR3 nucleotides read TGTGCCAGCAGCTTAGTATTAGCCGGAAGAGAGACCCAGTACTTC. Its protein product is CASSLVLAGRETQYF.